One and the same sample provided the 28 T cell receptor beta chains below, sequenced in a study of blood T cell repertoires in COVID-19. The repertoire was sequenced with immunoSEQ multiplex PCR; TCRdb's copy has only in-frame clones and lacks some. The sample includes roughly 150,000 clones, around 90% seen only once; the top ten take about 5%. Input material: peripheral blood. The receptors stem from a man younger than 35 with COVID-19, enrolled during active disease.

The chain has TRBV2 and TRBJ2-7; no clear D gene. In germline, CDR1 is SNHLY, CDR2 FYNNEI. This CDR3 comprises 11 residues. With 7 bases removed from V and 3 bases from J, the gap between germline ends came to 7 bases. The CDR3 DNA is TGTGCCAGCATGGCACGCTACGAGCAGTACTTC. Amino acid sequence: CASMARYEQYF.

As concerns this clone: Compared with germline, one end of the junction differs, possibly owing to a read error. V usage is TRBV30 and J usage is TRBJ2-3; maybe TRBD2 (5 bases). The length of the CDR3 is 15 residues. Germline V CDR1 and CDR2: GTSNPN, SVGIG (reference sequence). The CDR3 protein is CVWSARRTGTDTQYF. CDR3 DNA: TGTGTCTGGAGTGCCCGGAGGACGGGCACAGATACGCAGTATTTT.

This clone has a single count. This chain uses TRBV19 with TRBJ1-1, with TRBD1 matching 8 bases. Per germline, CDR1 LNHDA and CDR2 SQIVND (reference sequence). Trimming at V came to 4 bases and at J to 5 bases, leaving 3 bases not matched to a gene. The CDR3 has 13 amino acids. CDR3 bases: TGTGCCAGTAGTAGTCAGGGGGCTACTGAAGCTTTCTTT. Its translation: CASSSQGATEAFF.

This clone has only a few counts. DNA of the CDR3: TGTGCCAGCAGACAGGGGGAGGAGCAGTACTTC. Residues: CASRQGEEQYF. The chain recombines TRBV2 with TRBJ2-7; TRBD1 agrees at 8 bases. V was clipped by 6 bases and J by 7 bases; unmatched bases: 2. Per germline, CDR1 SNHLY and CDR2 FYNNEI. The CDR3 is made up of 11 amino acids.

The chain links TRBV11-3 to TRBJ2-1, with D possibly matching TRBD2 (7 bases). V gave up 5 bases and J gave up 12 bases, with 23 bases separating them. The CDR3 loop spans 15 amino acids. CDR1 and CDR2 from the germline V gene are SGHNT and YENEEA. The CDR3 is CASSLYSGEGVRQFF. The CDR3 region has the DNA TGTGCCAGCAGCCTCTACTCAGGGGAGGGGGTAAGGCAGTTCTTC.

The chain recombines TRBV9 with TRBJ2-2; TRBD1 might be the D (5 bases). The germline CDR1 and CDR2 sequences are SGDLS and YYNGEE. There are 16 residues in the CDR3. Trimming cost V 1 base and J 1 base, with 11 bases left between them. The CDR3 DNA follows: TGTGCCAGCAGCGTAAAAGGCAGGGAGAACACCGGGGAGCTGTTTTTT. As protein: CASSVKGRENTGELFF.

The gene calls are TRBV27 and TRBJ2-1, with TRBD2 identical over 13 bases. Trimming cost V 6 bases and J 4 bases; bases outside gene matches: 9. Germline V lookup: CDR1 MNHEY, CDR2 SMNVEV (reference sequence). CDR3 length equals 17 residues. For the CDR3, the DNA is TGTGCCAGCAGCTCCCCCGGGACTAGCGGGATGTACAATGAGCAGTTCTTC. It specifies CASSSPGTSGMYNEQFF.

The rearrangement joins TRBV7-9 to TRBJ2-7; D ambiguous. The V gene's germline CDR1 is SEHNR and CDR2 FQNEAQ (reference sequence). This CDR3 contains 12 residues. V shed 4 bases and J shed 6 bases, with 10 bases lying between them. Here the CDR3 DNA reads TGTGCCAGCAGCTCCCGACCGGGCGAGCAGTACTTC. It yields the protein CASSSRPGEQYF.

V and J are TRBV28 and TRBJ2-2; possible D gene TRBD2, 5 bases. The V gene lost 2 bases and the J gene lost 1 base, with 11 bases spanning the gap. The CDR3 contains 16 residues. Germline lookup yields CDR1 MDHEN and CDR2 SYDVKM. In nucleotides, the CDR3 is TGTGCCAGCAGTTTAGGGCTAGCACAGAACACCGGGGAGCTGTTTTTT. This sequence encodes CASSLGLAQNTGELFF.

The rearrangement joins TRBV9 to TRBJ2-3; D may be TRBD2 (6 bases). Germline loops: CDR1 SGDLS, CDR2 YYNGEE. Deletions cut 7 bases from V and 4 bases from J, with 13 bases between. This CDR3 is 13 amino acids long. Here the CDR3 reads CASGGQVPDTQYF. CDR3 in DNA: TGTGCCAGCGGAGGGCAGGTCCCAGATACGCAGTATTTT.

The chain uses TRBV20-1 and TRBJ2-7; no clear D gene. The germline V and J ends were trimmed by 1 base and 2 bases, with 3 bases remaining between them. Per the germline V gene, CDR1 is DFQATT and CDR2 is SNEGSKA (reference sequence). The CDR3 is 11 residues long. CDR3 coding DNA: TGCAGTGCTAGAGCTACCTACGAGCAGTACTTC. Its translation: CSARATYEQYF.

In its sample, this clone was seen a few times. The chain links TRBV5-6 to TRBJ1-1; perhaps TRBD1 as D (6 bases). Trimming pared 5 bases from V and 6 bases from J, leaving 20 bases between. The CDR3 spans 15 residues. Germline values: CDR1 SGHDT, CDR2 YYEEEE. In nucleotides, the CDR3 is TGTGCCAGCAGTCTTTACAGGGAGAATTTTGCTGAAGCTTTCTTT. Its translation is CASSLYRENFAEAFF.

This chain joins TRBV10-2 and TRBJ1-1; no clear D gene. Trimming removed 8 bases from V and 6 bases from J, with 16 bases in between. Per germline, CDR1 WSHSY and CDR2 SAAADI. The CDR3 spans 13 residues. CDR3 protein: CASAGLDNAEAFF. For the CDR3, the DNA is TGCGCCAGCGCTGGACTCGACAACGCTGAAGCTTTCTTT.

As DNA, the CDR3 is TGTGCCAGCAGCTTGGAGGGGGGGCCGGGGGATACGCAGTATTTT. The encoded protein is CASSLEGGPGDTQYF. The rearrangement uses TRBV5-6 and TRBJ2-3; a weak D match, TRBD2 (7 bases). V was shortened by 0 bases and J by 6 bases, with 14 bases between the two germline ends. The CDR3 totals 15 residues. The germline V gene encodes CDR1 SGHDT and CDR2 YYEEEE.

The rearrangement links TRBV7-9 to TRBJ1-1; 8 bases are a match to TRBD1. The germline V gene has CDR1 SEHNR and CDR2 FQNEAQ (reference sequence). With V trimmed by 5 bases and J by 5 bases, 4 bases remained unmatched. The CDR3 covers 13 residues. CDR3: CASSQGAGTEAFF. CDR3 in DNA: TGTGCCAGCAGCCAGGGGGCAGGTACTGAAGCTTTCTTT.

The chain carries TRBV5-4 and TRBJ2-1, with D unclear. The length of the CDR3 is 15 residues. CDR1 and CDR2 (germline): SGHNT, YYREEE (reference sequence). V lost 3 bases to trimming and J lost 5 bases, with 15 bases between them. CDR3 loop: CASSSYTSGNNEQFF. CDR3 bases: TGTGCCAGCAGCTCTTATACCTCAGGCAACAATGAGCAGTTCTTC. The full variable domain, in which reference TRBV5-4 and TRBJ2-1 provide the parts outside the CDR3, is ETGVTQSPTHLIKTRGQQVTLRCSSQSGHNTVSWYQQALGQGPQFIFQYYREEENGRGNFPPRFSGLQFPNYSSELNVNALELDDSALYLCASSSYTSGNNEQFFGPGTRLTVL.

This clone was seen only once. An end of the junction differs from the germline gene, which may be a read error. The V and J genes are TRBV6-2 or TRBV6-3 and TRBJ2-1, with TRBD2 matching 11 bases. CDR3 length equals 15 residues. CDR1 is MNHEY, CDR2 SVGEGT, per germline. CDR3 nucleotide sequence: TGTGCCAGCAGTACACTAGCGGGAGATTACAGTGAGCAGTTCTTC. This translates into CASSTLAGDYSEQFF.

V usage is TRBV27 and J usage is TRBJ2-7; 7 nucleotides match TRBD2. Looked up from germline, CDR1 is MNHEY and CDR2 is SMNVEV (reference sequence). With V trimmed by 4 bases and J by 3 bases, 9 bases remained unmatched. This CDR3 comprises 15 residues. The CDR3 spells CASSYTSANYYEQYF. In DNA, the CDR3 is TGTGCCAGCAGTTACACTAGCGCAAACTACTACGAGCAGTACTTC.

The J gene is TRBJ1-4, the V gene TRBV7-2, with unresolved D. Per the germline V gene, CDR1 is SGHTA and CDR2 is FQGNSA. The V gene lost 5 bases and the J gene lost 2 bases, with 15 bases spanning the gap. The CDR3 has 16 amino acids. In nucleotides, the CDR3 is TGTGCCAGCAGCCCAACGAGGTTCCTGACTAATGAAAAACTGTTTTTT. Protein: CASSPTRFLTNEKLFF.

V usage is TRBV27 and J usage is TRBJ1-1, with D possibly matching TRBD1 (6 bases). The CDR3 runs 13 residues. Trimming removed 6 bases from V and 1 base from J, with 9 bases in between. Germline lookup yields CDR1 MNHEY and CDR2 SMNVEV (reference sequence). The DNA of the CDR3 is TGTGCCAGCAGCCGGGGACAGAACACTGAAGCTTTCTTT. Translated, it gives CASSRGQNTEAFF.

This clone was found a few times. The genes are TRBV28 and TRBJ1-2; 9 bases map to TRBD1. Germline loops: CDR1 MDHEN, CDR2 SYDVKM. The V and J ends lost 10 bases and 5 bases, in that order; junction bases with no gene match: 8. This CDR3 is built from 13 residues. CDR3 bases: TGTGCCACCCGACAGGGGGAAGGGTATGGCTACACCTTC. It translates to CATRQGEGYGYTF.

The chain joins TRBV7-9 to TRBJ2-7, with D perhaps matching TRBD1 (6 bases). Germline CDR1 is SEHNR and CDR2 is FQNEAQ (reference sequence). The CDR3 covers 14 residues. V lost 0 bases and J lost 3, with 9 bases in between. As DNA, the CDR3 is TGTGCCAGCAGCTTAGCGGTGGACAGCTACGAGCAGTACTTC. Its translation is CASSLAVDSYEQYF.

V usage is TRBV7-8 and J usage is TRBJ2-5; TRBD1 matches 7 bases. J gave up 5 bases and V 2 bases, and 11 bases lay outside the gene matches. This CDR3 spans 16 amino acids. CDR1 and CDR2 (germline): SGHVS, FQNEAQ. This CDR3 reads CASSLHPGTAFETQYF. CDR3 in DNA: TGTGCCAGCAGCTTACATCCCGGGACAGCCTTTGAGACCCAGTACTTC.

This chain's CDR3 is CASSPAGTGTKSYGYTF. In DNA, the CDR3 is TGTGCCAGCAGCCCGGCCGGGACAGGGACCAAGAGCTATGGCTACACCTTC. This chain connects TRBV28 to TRBJ1-2; 9 bases agree with TRBD1. V lost 6 bases, J lost 4 bases, and 15 bases stayed unmatched. Looked up from germline, CDR1 is MDHEN and CDR2 is SYDVKM. CDR3 length: 17 residues.

The chain is built from TRBV27 and TRBJ2-7, with D possibly TRBD1 on 5 matching bases. The CDR3 has 16 amino acids. V lost 6 bases, J lost 0 bases, and 18 bases lay in between. The germline gives CDR1 MNHEY, CDR2 SMNVEV (reference sequence). The CDR3, as DNA: TGTGCCAGCAGCCCCAGTAGGGGTGAAAGCTCCTACGAGCAGTACTTC. Translating gives CASSPSRGESSYEQYF.

The V gene is TRBV28, the J gene TRBJ2-1; maybe TRBD2 (6 bases). The germline V gene encodes CDR1 MDHEN and CDR2 SYDVKM. Trimming removed 5 bases at V and 4 bases at J, with 12 bases between. The CDR3 runs 14 residues. CDR3 protein: CASSPRDGYNEQFF. The CDR3 region has the DNA TGTGCCAGCAGTCCGCGGGACGGGTACAATGAGCAGTTCTTC.

This chain links TRBV29-1 with TRBJ1-2; TRBD1 aligns across 8 bases. The V segment lost 5 bases and the J segment 8 bases; nucleotides outside the gene matches: 10. Per the germline V gene, CDR1 is SQVTM and CDR2 is ANQGSEA. The CDR3 consists of 13 residues. DNA of the CDR3: TGCAGCGTTCTATCCGACAGGGGCCGCGGCTACACCTTC. Protein sequence: CSVLSDRGRGYTF.

The chain combines TRBV3-1 (or the pseudogene TRBV3-2) with TRBJ1-6; unclear D gene. The ends were cut back, 4 bases at V and 10 bases at J, with 17 bases in the middle. CDR1 and CDR2 (germline): LGHDT, YNNKEL (reference sequence). The CDR3 spans 15 residues. CDR3 DNA: TGTGCCAGCAGCCCCGACCTGGGCGTAGCGTCACCCCTCCACTTT. Its protein is CASSPDLGVASPLHF.